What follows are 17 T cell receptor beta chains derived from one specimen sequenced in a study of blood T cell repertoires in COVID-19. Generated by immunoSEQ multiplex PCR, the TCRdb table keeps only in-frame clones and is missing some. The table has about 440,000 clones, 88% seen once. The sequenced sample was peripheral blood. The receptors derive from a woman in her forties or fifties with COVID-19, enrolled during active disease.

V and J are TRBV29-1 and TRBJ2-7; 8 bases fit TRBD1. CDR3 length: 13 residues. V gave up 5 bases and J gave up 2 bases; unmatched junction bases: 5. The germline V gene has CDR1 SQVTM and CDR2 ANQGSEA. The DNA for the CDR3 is TGCAGCGTTCGCGGACAGGGACCCTACGAGCAGTACTTC. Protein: CSVRGQGPYEQYF.

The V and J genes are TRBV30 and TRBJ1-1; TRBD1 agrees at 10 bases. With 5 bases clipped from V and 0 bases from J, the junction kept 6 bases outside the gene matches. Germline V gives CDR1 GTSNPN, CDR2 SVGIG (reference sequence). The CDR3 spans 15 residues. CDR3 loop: CAWDPGQGLNTEAFF. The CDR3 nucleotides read TGTGCCTGGGATCCGGGACAGGGGTTGAACACTGAAGCTTTCTTT.

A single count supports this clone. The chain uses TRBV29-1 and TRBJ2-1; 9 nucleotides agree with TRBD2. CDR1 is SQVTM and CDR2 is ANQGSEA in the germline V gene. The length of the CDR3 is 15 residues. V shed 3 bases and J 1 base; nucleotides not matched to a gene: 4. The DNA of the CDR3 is TGCAGCGTTGACAAGCGGGGGGTATCCTACAATGAGCAGTTCTTC. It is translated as CSVDKRGVSYNEQFF.

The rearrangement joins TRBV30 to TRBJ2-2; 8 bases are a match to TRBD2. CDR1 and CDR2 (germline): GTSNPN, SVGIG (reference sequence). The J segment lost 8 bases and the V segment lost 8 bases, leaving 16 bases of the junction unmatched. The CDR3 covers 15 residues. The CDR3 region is CALHDGGGVAGELFF. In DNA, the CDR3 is TGTGCCCTCCACGACGGGGGGGGCGTTGCAGGGGAGCTGTTTTTT. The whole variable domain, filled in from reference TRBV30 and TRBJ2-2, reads SQTIHQWPATLVQPVGSPLSLECTVEGTSNPNLYWYRQAAGRGLQLLFYSVGIGQISSEVPQNLSASRPQDRQFILSSKKLLLSDSGFYLCALHDGGGVAGELFFGEGSRLTVL.

This CDR3 reads CAWSPGWGEGYGYTF. CDR3 in DNA: TGTGCCTGGAGTCCCGGATGGGGCGAAGGTTATGGCTACACCTTC. The genes are TRBV30 and TRBJ1-2, with D maybe TRBD1 (5 bases). From germline, CDR1 is GTSNPN and CDR2 SVGIG (reference sequence). V lost 2 bases and J 5 bases, leaving 18 bases between the germline ends. This CDR3 region has 15 residues.

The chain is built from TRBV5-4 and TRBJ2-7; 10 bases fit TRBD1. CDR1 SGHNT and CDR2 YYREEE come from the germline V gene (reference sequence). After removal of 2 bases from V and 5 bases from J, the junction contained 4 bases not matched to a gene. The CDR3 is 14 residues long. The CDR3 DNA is TGTGCCAGCAGCTTTGCCGGGACAGGGGACGAGCAGTACTTC. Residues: CASSFAGTGDEQYF.

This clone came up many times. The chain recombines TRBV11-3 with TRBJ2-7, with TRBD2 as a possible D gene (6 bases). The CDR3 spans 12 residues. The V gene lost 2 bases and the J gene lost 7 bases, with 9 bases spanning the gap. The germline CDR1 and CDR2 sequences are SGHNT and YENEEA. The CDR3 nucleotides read TGTGCCAGCAGCTTATTGGAGGGGGAGCAGTACTTC. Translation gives CASSLLEGEQYF.

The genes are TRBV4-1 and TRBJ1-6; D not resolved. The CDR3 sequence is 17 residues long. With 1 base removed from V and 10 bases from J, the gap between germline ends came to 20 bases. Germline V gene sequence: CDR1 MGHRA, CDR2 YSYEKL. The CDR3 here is CASSQVPSVSGNSPLHF. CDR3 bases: TGCGCCAGCAGCCAAGTCCCCTCCGTCTCGGGGAACTCACCCCTCCACTTT.

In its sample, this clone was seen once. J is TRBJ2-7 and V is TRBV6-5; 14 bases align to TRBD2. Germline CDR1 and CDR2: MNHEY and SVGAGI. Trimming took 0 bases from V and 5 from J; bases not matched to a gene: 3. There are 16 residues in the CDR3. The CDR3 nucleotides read TGTGCCAGCAGTTACTCGACTAGCGGGGGGGTCCACGAGCAGTACTTC. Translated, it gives CASSYSTSGGVHEQYF.

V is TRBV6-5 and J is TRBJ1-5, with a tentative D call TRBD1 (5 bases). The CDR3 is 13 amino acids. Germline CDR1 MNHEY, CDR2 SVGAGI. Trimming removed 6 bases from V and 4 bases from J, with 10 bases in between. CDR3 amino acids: CASSPGGNQPQHF. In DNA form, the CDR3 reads TGTGCCAGCAGCCCGGGGGGTAATCAGCCCCAGCATTTT.

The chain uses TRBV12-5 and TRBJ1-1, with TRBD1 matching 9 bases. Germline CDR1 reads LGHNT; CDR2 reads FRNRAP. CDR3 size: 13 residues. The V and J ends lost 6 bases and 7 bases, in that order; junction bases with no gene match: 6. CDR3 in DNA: TGTGCTAGTGGGGACAGGGGACAAGGTGAAGCTTTCTTT. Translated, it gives CASGDRGQGEAFF.

CDR3 DNA sequence: TGTGCCAGCAGCGTTAACAGGGGCGGAAACTATGGCTACACCTTC. This gives the protein CASSVNRGGNYGYTF. V and J are TRBV6-5 and TRBJ1-2; 7 bases fit TRBD1. The CDR3 is 15 residues long. The germline CDR1 and CDR2 sequences are MNHEY and SVGAGI. With V trimmed by 6 bases and J by 2 bases, 9 bases remained unmatched.

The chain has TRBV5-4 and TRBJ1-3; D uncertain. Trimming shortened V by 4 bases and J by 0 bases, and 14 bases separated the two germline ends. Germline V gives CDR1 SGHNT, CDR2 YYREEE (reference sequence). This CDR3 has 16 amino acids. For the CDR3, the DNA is TGTGCCAGCAGCCTCCAGCCACGGGGCTCTGGAAACACCATATATTTT. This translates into CASSLQPRGSGNTIYF.

CDR3 sequence (DNA): TGTGCCAGCAGTCTCGCAGGGGGGAGAAATGAAAAACTGTTTTTT. Protein product: CASSLAGGRNEKLFF. The chain joins TRBV6-5 to TRBJ1-4, with TRBD1 matching over 7 bases. Unmatched junction bases numbered 8, after V lost 5 bases and J lost 5 bases. The CDR3 spans 15 residues. Germline values: CDR1 MNHEY, CDR2 SVGAGI.

The CDR3 protein is CASSLGGEGNTEAFF. CDR3 sequence (DNA): TGCGCCAGCAGCTTGGGGGGAGAAGGAAACACTGAAGCTTTCTTT. J is TRBJ1-1 and V is TRBV5-1; D not resolved. The CDR3 consists of 15 residues. Germline CDR1 is SGHRS and CDR2 is YFSETQ. Trimming removed 0 bases from V and 2 bases from J, with 11 bases in between. The variable domain in full, completed from reference TRBV5-1 and TRBJ1-1, reads KAGVTQTPRYLIKTRGQQVTLSCSPISGHRSVSWYQQTPGQGLQFLFEYFSETQRNKGNFPGRFSGRQFSNSRSEMNVSTLELGDSALYLCASSLGGEGNTEAFFGQGTRLTVV.

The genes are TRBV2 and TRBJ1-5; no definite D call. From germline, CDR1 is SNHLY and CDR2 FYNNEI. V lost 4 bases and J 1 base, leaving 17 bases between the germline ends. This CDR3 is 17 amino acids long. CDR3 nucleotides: TGTGCCAGCAGTGTTCATCTAGTAACGGGGAGCAATCAGCCCCAGCATTTT. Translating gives CASSVHLVTGSNQPQHF.

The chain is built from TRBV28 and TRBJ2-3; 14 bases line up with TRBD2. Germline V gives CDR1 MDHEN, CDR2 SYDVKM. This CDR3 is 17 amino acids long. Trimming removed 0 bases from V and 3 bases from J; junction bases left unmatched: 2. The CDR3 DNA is TGTGCCAGCAGTTTATGGACTAGCGGGGGGGCGACAGATACGCAGTATTTT. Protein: CASSLWTSGGATDTQYF.